This T cell receptor (beta chain) comes out of a study of T cell repertoires in cytomegalovirus infection. Looking at the study overall: It was recently identified HLA-C-restricted and well-studied HLA-B-restricted CMV epitopes that the study used.

Germline assignment: CDR1 MNHGY and CDR2 SAAAGT. J lost 5 bases, V lost 10 bases, and 6 bases had no gene match. CDR3 length: 13 amino acids. Points on this clonotype: Its antigen is unidentified.

TCRdb re-called the reads through MiXCR, storing one row per CDR3 protein. Of around 750,000 distinct CDR3 sequences in the sample, about 33% are singletons; the top ten hold 9.5% to 15%. V usage is TRBV6-8 and J usage is TRBJ2-1; TRBD1 matches 9 bases. The TCR sequence derives from a human donor in good health (CMV status not recorded). Some clones in this sample may be carry-over from other donors' samples. Material: cultured CD8+ T cells from PBMCs, obtained from culture after CMV antigen stimulation. CDR3 bases: TGTGCCACCCGGACAGGGGATGACAATGAGCAGTTCTTC. It codes for CATRTGDDNEQFF.